The 10 T cell receptor beta chains presented below share a single source sample, sequenced in a study of blood T cell repertoires in COVID-19. The repertoire was sequenced with immunoSEQ multiplex PCR; TCRdb's copy has only in-frame clones and lacks some. The table shows 200,000 to 250,000 clones, with less than 85% occurring only once. Input material: peripheral blood. The receptors stem from a woman aged 70-85 years with acute or convalescent COVID-19.

The rearrangement joins TRBV11-2 to TRBJ2-5; TRBD2 matches 9 bases. Per germline, CDR1 SGHAT and CDR2 FQNNGV. V gave up 2 bases and J gave up 7 bases; unmatched junction bases: 5. The CDR3 sequence is 14 residues long. CDR3 amino acids: CASSLNGGRGTQYF. The CDR3 DNA sequence: TGTGCCAGCAGCTTAAATGGCGGGAGGGGGACCCAGTACTTC.

The genes are TRBV21-1 and TRBJ2-7; TRBD1 was called by the table and not checked on the DNA. TRBV21-1 is assigned pseudogene status. The CDR3 runs 13 residues. Here the CDR3 reads CASSEDREDEQYV. Here the CDR3 DNA reads TGTGCCAGCAGCGAGGACAGGGAAGACGAGCAGTACGTC.

This clone was counted a single time. V and J are TRBV7-6 and TRBJ2-1, with a tentative D call TRBD2 (7 bases). This CDR3 has 14 amino acids. V was cut by 0 bases and J by 6 bases, with 9 bases left in between. The germline CDR1 and CDR2 sequences are SGHVS and FNYEAQ. The CDR3 is CASSLAGGANEQFF. For the CDR3, the DNA is TGTGCCAGCAGCTTAGCGGGGGGGGCCAATGAGCAGTTCTTC. Using reference TRBV7-6 and TRBJ2-1 for the parts outside the CDR3, the full variable domain is GAGVSQSPRYKVTKRGQDVALRCDPISGHVSLYWYRQALGQGPEFLTYFNYEAQQDKSGLPNDRFSAERPEGSISTLTIQRTEQRDSAMYRCASSLAGGANEQFFGPGTRLTVL.

This clone has only a few counts. V is TRBV4-2 and J is TRBJ2-6; 8 positions match TRBD2. The germline CDR1 and CDR2 sequences are LGHNA and YNFKEQ. The CDR3 spans 18 residues. The junction had 4 bases not matched to a gene; V was cut back by 0 bases and J by 0 bases. CDR3 region: CASSQEIAGSSGANVLTF. In DNA form, the CDR3 reads TGTGCCAGCAGCCAAGAAATAGCGGGGAGCTCTGGGGCCAACGTCCTGACTTTC.

This chain links TRBV5-5 with TRBJ1-5; 12 positions agree with TRBD1. Germline V gene lookup returns CDR1 SGHKS and CDR2 YYEKEE (reference sequence). V lost 0 bases, J lost 2 bases, and 9 bases stayed unmatched. This CDR3 has 19 amino acids. The CDR3 DNA reads TGTGCCAGCAGCTTGGCCGCGGGGACAGGGGGCGGGGGCAATCAGCCCCAGCATTTT. Translating gives CASSLAAGTGGGGNQPQHF. Using reference TRBV5-5 and TRBJ1-5 for the parts outside the CDR3, the full variable domain is DAGVTQSPTHLIKTRGQQVTLRCSPISGHKSVSWYQQVLGQGPQFIFQYYEKEERGRGNFPDRFSARQFPNYSSELNVNALLLGDSALYLCASSLAAGTGGGGNQPQHFGDGTRLSIL.

The chain uses TRBV12-3 or TRBV12-4 and TRBJ2-3; a weak D match, TRBD2 (6 bases). The CDR3 contains 13 residues. V lost 1 base, J lost 12 bases, and 14 bases lay in between. CDR3 amino acids: CASSLVTGVNQYF. As DNA, the CDR3 is TGTGCCAGCAGTTTAGTAACGGGGGTCAATCAGTATTTT.

This sequence joins TRBV5-1 and TRBJ2-3, with 9 bases identical to TRBD2. The CDR3 extends over 18 amino acids. The V and J ends lost 2 bases and 5 bases, in that order; junction bases with no gene match: 15. Germline V gene data show CDR1 as SGHRS and CDR2 as YFSETQ. CDR3 DNA sequence: TGCGCCAGCAGCTTTACCGGACTAGGTAGCGGGGGTGGAGATACGCAGTATTTT. It encodes CASSFTGLGSGGGDTQYF.

This clone was detected only a few times. This chain connects TRBV2 to TRBJ2-3; 7 bases align to TRBD2. CDR1 SNHLY and CDR2 FYNNEI come from the germline V gene. The CDR3 has 12 amino acids. Unmatched junction bases numbered 9, after V lost 11 bases and J lost 7 bases. The CDR3 DNA follows: TGTGCCGCCGGACTAGTCGGTTATACGCAGTATTTT. This translates into CAAGLVGYTQYF.

This clone was counted once. The chain has TRBV11-2 and TRBJ2-5, with a possible D match to TRBD1 (5 bases). CDR1 and CDR2 (germline): SGHAT, FQNNGV. This CDR3 spans 15 amino acids. Deletions cut 0 bases from V and 2 bases from J, with 10 bases between. CDR3 nucleotides: TGTGCCAGCAGCTTAGAGGGGCGGAGACAAGAGACCCAGTACTTC. It encodes CASSLEGRRQETQYF.

The rearrangement joins TRBV30 to TRBJ1-2; TRBD1 matches 9 bases. This CDR3 comprises 16 residues. CDR1 and CDR2 (germline): GTSNPN, SVGIG (reference sequence). The V and J ends lost 4 bases and 6 bases, in that order; junction bases with no gene match: 15. The chain's CDR3 is CAWMRPQTGGANGYTF. DNA of the CDR3: TGTGCCTGGATGCGGCCCCAAACAGGGGGCGCGAATGGCTACACCTTC.